This passage covers 21 T cell receptor beta chains from one sample sequenced in a study of control samples from healthy donors and cancer patients. Assay: immunoSEQ multiplex PCR; the TCRdb copy retains only in-frame clones and omits some. The sample consists of 140,000 or so clones, roughly 90% of them appearing once. Sequencing input: blood. These receptors were taken from a man aged 25 to 40 in good health.

The rearrangement uses TRBV15 and TRBJ1-6; possibly TRBD1 for D (5 bases). This CDR3 contains 17 residues. Trimming left V 0 bases short and J 8 bases short, with 17 bases between. Germline assignment: CDR1 LNHNV and CDR2 YYDKDF (reference sequence). Here the CDR3 reads CATSRDPAGGGDSPLHF. DNA for the CDR3: TGTGCCACCAGCAGAGATCCGGCGGGTGGGGGTGATTCACCCCTCCACTTT. The full variable domain, with the rest looked up from reference TRBV15 and TRBJ1-6, is DAMVIQNPRYQVTQFGKPVTLSCSQTLNHNVMYWYQQKSSQAPKLLFHYYDKDFNNEADTPDNFQSRRPNTSFCFLDIRSPGLGDTAMYLCATSRDPAGGGDSPLHFGNGTRLTVT.

V gene TRBV25-1 combines with J gene TRBJ2-1, with D possibly being TRBD1 (6 bases). The CDR3 has 16 residues. The germline V gene has CDR1 MGHDK and CDR2 SYGVNS. Trimming pared 3 bases from V and 4 bases from J, leaving 16 bases between. CDR3 coding DNA: TGTGCCAGCAGTGACCGTGGCCAGGGGTCGTACAATGAGCAGTTCTTC. The encoded protein is CASSDRGQGSYNEQFF.

This rearrangement joins TRBV25-1 to TRBJ1-2; no clear D. This CDR3 region has 11 residues. Germline V lookup: CDR1 MGHDK, CDR2 SYGVNS. The V gene lost 4 bases and the J gene lost 3 bases, with 3 bases spanning the gap. The CDR3 here is CASSVDYGYTF. As DNA, the CDR3 is TGTGCCAGCAGTGTTGACTATGGCTACACCTTC.

The V and J genes are TRBV9 and TRBJ2-1, with 8 bases identical to TRBD2. V was pared by 3 bases and J by 4 bases, with 9 bases of the junction left unmatched. The CDR3 spans 16 residues. Germline assignment: CDR1 SGDLS and CDR2 YYNGEE. The CDR3 nucleotides are TGTGCCAGCAGCGATCCCTCCCAGCGGGAGTACAATGAGCAGTTCTTC. Residues: CASSDPSQREYNEQFF.

This chain uses TRBV7-3 with TRBJ1-2; tentative D call: TRBD1 (6 bases). This CDR3 has 13 residues. The germline V gene encodes CDR1 SGHTA and CDR2 FQGTGA. Trimming pared 5 bases from V and 8 bases from J, leaving 15 bases between. CDR3 loop: CASSPRNGGGYTF. In nucleotides, the CDR3 is TGTGCCAGCAGCCCGAGAAATGGGGGCGGCTACACCTTC.

This chain links TRBV2 with TRBJ1-1; the D is unclear. The CDR3 is made up of 13 amino acids. Germline V gene data show CDR1 as SNHLY and CDR2 as FYNNEI. V gave up 9 bases and J gave up 1 base, with 12 bases separating them. CDR3: CARLALGNTEAFF. CDR3 nucleotides: TGTGCCAGATTAGCCCTAGGGAACACTGAAGCTTTCTTT.

This chain uses TRBV27 with TRBJ2-2; 8 nucleotides agree with TRBD2. Unmatched junction bases numbered 5, after V lost 3 bases and J lost 5 bases. Germline CDR1 is MNHEY and CDR2 is SMNVEV (reference sequence). CDR3 length: 15 residues. The CDR3 spells CASSLSLAGTGELFF. The DNA of the CDR3 is TGTGCCAGCAGTTTGAGCCTAGCGGGTACCGGGGAGCTGTTTTTT.

The CDR3 spells CASSADREVQPQHF. The DNA for the CDR3 is TGTGCCAGCAGTGCGGACAGGGAGGTTCAGCCCCAGCATTTT. The chain carries TRBV25-1 and TRBJ1-5, with 8 bases identical to TRBD1. This CDR3 is 14 amino acids long. Germline-derived CDR1 and CDR2 are MGHDK and SYGVNS. V was pared by 4 bases and J by 6 bases, with 5 bases of the junction left unmatched.

The chain recombines TRBV6-6 with TRBJ1-2; TRBD1 agrees at 7 bases. The V segment lost 5 bases and the J segment 0 bases; nucleotides outside the gene matches: 9. The CDR3 has 16 amino acids. Germline values: CDR1 MNHNY, CDR2 SVGAGI (reference sequence). The CDR3 bases are TGTGCCAGCAGTCCTCAGGGGGTCCCAGCTAACTATGGCTACACCTTC. Its translation: CASSPQGVPANYGYTF.

Remarks on this clone: This sample also contains other DNA sequences that code for the same CDR3. The V and J genes are TRBV11-3 and TRBJ2-7; D remains unclear. V lost 1 base and J 2 bases, leaving 6 bases between the germline ends. Per germline, CDR1 SGHNT and CDR2 YENEEA. This CDR3 spans 13 amino acids. CDR3 DNA sequence: TGTGCCAGCAGCTTAGGACGGACCTACGAGCAGTACTTC. As protein: CASSLGRTYEQYF.

This clone came up once. The genes are TRBV11-3 and TRBJ2-3; D possibly uses TRBD1 or TRBD2 (5 bases each). Germline V gene sequence: CDR1 SGHNT, CDR2 YENEEA. CDR3 length: 15 amino acids. Between the trimmed V and J ends, which lost 5 bases and 0 bases, there was a span of 12 bases. CDR3 DNA: TGTGCCAGCAGCGGGACGGGAACTAGCACAGATACGCAGTATTTT. Its translation is CASSGTGTSTDTQYF. Full variable domain (remainder filled in from reference TRBV11-3 and TRBJ2-3): EAGVVQSPRYKIIEKKQPVAFWCNPISGHNTLYWYLQNLGQGPELLIRYENEEAVDDSQLPKDRFSAERLKGVDSTLKIQPAELGDSAVYLCASSGTGTSTDTQYFGPGTRLTVL.

J is TRBJ2-7 and V is TRBV18, with TRBD2 matching over 10 bases. Germline V CDR1 and CDR2: KGHSH, LQKENI. The length of the CDR3 is 14 residues. V shed 3 bases, J shed 4 bases, and the junction held 3 bases outside the gene matches. For the CDR3, the DNA is TGTGCCAGCTCACCCGGACTAGCGGTTTACGAGCAGTACTTC. This sequence encodes CASSPGLAVYEQYF. The whole variable domain, filled in from reference TRBV18 and TRBJ2-7, reads NAGVMQNPRHLVRRRGQEARLRCSPMKGHSHVYWYRQLPEEGLKFMVYLQKENIIDESGMPKERFSAEFPKEGPSILRIQQVVRGDSAAYFCASSPGLAVYEQYFGPGTRLTVT.

V and J are TRBV9 and TRBJ2-5, with D perhaps matching TRBD2 (5 bases). CDR1 SGDLS and CDR2 YYNGEE come from the germline V gene. The V end lost 3 bases, the J end lost 5 bases, and 11 bases lay between the germline ends. The length of the CDR3 is 13 residues. CDR3 in DNA: TGTGCCAGCAGCGCCCCCCCGGGGGAGACCCAGTACTTC. Protein: CASSAPPGETQYF.

The genes are TRBV6-5 and TRBJ2-3; 11 nucleotides line up with TRBD2. Germline values: CDR1 MNHEY, CDR2 SVGAGI. The CDR3 runs 16 residues. Losses at the gene ends were 2 bases for V and 2 bases for J; bases not matched to a gene: 3. The CDR3 loop reads CASSYVAGGSTDTQYF. The CDR3 nucleotides are TGTGCCAGCAGTTACGTAGCGGGAGGGTCCACAGATACGCAGTATTTT.

The chain has TRBV7-2 and TRBJ2-7; D gene ambiguous. Trimming left V 1 base short and J 4 bases short, with 11 bases between. The CDR3 has 14 residues. Germline V gene sequence: CDR1 SGHTA, CDR2 FQGNSA. CDR3 residues: CASSLGDQRYEQYF. CDR3 nucleotide sequence: TGTGCCAGCAGCTTAGGGGATCAGAGGTACGAGCAGTACTTC.

The chain carries TRBV2 and TRBJ1-2, with 11 bases lining up with TRBD1. With 6 bases clipped from V and 4 bases from J, the junction kept 4 bases outside the gene matches. The CDR3 consists of 14 residues. The germline CDR1 and CDR2 sequences are SNHLY and FYNNEI. The CDR3 region is CASRVGTGGYGYTF. CDR3 DNA sequence: TGTGCCAGCAGGGTCGGGACAGGGGGCTATGGCTACACCTTC.

The chain uses TRBV9 and TRBJ2-4; D is possibly TRBD1 (6 bases). The CDR3 is made up of 14 amino acids. Germline V CDR1 and CDR2: SGDLS, YYNGEE. V lost 0 bases, J lost 8 bases, and 12 bases lay in between. CDR3: CASSVVGRGDIQYF. The DNA for the CDR3 is TGTGCCAGCAGCGTAGTTGGCAGGGGAGACATTCAGTACTTC.

The chain links TRBV7-3 to TRBJ1-4; D call uncertain. V shed 5 bases and J shed 0 bases, with 10 bases lying between them. The CDR3 contains 15 residues. Germline V gives CDR1 SGHTA, CDR2 FQGTGA. This chain's CDR3 is CASSERISTNEKLFF. As DNA, the CDR3 is TGTGCCAGCAGCGAGAGGATCTCAACTAATGAAAAACTGTTTTTT.

In nucleotides, the CDR3 is TGCGCCAGCAGCCAAGACAGGGCCGCTGGAAACACCATATATTTT. Translation gives CASSQDRAAGNTIYF. The chain links TRBV4-3 to TRBJ1-3, with TRBD1 as a possible D gene (5 bases). CDR3 length: 15 amino acids. V was pared by 0 bases and J by 2 bases, with 8 bases between. Looked up from germline, CDR1 is LGHNA and CDR2 is YSLEER.

The chain links TRBV3-1 (or the pseudogene TRBV3-2) to TRBJ2-3; perhaps TRBD2 as D (6 bases). The germline V gene has CDR1 LGHDT and CDR2 YNNKEL (reference sequence). The length of the CDR3 is 16 residues. Trimming removed 4 bases at V and 0 bases at J, with 14 bases between. CDR3 bases: TGTGCCAGCAGCCCCGGGGACTCCTCTAGCACAGATACGCAGTATTTT. Translating it yields CASSPGDSSSTDTQYF.

This chain uses TRBV29-1 with TRBJ2-2, with 10 bases that match TRBD2. CDR1 and CDR2 from the germline V gene are SQVTM and ANQGSEA. The V segment lost 1 base and the J segment 0 bases; nucleotides outside the gene matches: 5. The CDR3 is made up of 17 amino acids. In DNA form, the CDR3 reads TGCAGCGTTGAAGTGGGGACTAGCGAGACGAACACCGGGGAGCTGTTTTTT. Protein product: CSVEVGTSETNTGELFF.